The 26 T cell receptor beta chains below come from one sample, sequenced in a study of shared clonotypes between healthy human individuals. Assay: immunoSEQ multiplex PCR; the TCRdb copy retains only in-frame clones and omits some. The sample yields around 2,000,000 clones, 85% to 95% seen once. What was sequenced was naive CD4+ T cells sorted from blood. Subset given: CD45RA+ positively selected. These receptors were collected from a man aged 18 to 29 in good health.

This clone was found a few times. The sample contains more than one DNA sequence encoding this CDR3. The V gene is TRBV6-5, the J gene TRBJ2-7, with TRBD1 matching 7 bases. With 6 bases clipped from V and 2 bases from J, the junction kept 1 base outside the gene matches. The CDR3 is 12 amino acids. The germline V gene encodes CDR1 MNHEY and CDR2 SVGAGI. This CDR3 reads CASRGQPYEQYF. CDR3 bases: TGTGCCAGCAGGGGACAGCCCTACGAGCAGTACTTC.

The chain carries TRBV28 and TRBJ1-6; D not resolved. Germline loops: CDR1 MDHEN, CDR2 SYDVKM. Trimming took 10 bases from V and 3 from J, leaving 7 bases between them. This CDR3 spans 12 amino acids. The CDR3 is CATGSYNSPLHF. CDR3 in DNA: TGTGCCACAGGAAGCTATAATTCACCCCTCCACTTT.

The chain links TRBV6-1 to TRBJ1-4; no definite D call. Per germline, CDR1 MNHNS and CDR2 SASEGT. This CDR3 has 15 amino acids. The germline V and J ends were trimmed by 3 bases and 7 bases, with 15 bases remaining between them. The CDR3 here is CASSEGPTNGEKLFF. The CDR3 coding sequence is TGTGCCAGCAGTGAGGGTCCAACTAACGGTGAAAAACTGTTTTTT.

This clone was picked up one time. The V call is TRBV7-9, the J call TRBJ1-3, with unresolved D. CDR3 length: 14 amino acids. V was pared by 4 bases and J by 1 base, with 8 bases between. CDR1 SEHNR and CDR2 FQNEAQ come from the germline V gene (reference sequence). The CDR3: CASSSFNSGNTIYF. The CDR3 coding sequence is TGTGCCAGCAGCTCGTTTAATTCTGGAAACACCATATATTTT.

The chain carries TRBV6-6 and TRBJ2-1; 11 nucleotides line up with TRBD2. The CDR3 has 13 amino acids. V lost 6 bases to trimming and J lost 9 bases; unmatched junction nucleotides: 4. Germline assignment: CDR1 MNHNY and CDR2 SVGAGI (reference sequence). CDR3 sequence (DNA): TGTGCCAGCAGGGGACTAGCGGAGATTGAGCAGTTCTTC. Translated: CASRGLAEIEQFF.

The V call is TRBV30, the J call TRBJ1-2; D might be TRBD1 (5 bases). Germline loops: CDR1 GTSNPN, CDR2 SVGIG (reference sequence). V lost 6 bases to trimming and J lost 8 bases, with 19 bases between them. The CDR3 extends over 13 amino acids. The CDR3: CACAGAPGGGYTF. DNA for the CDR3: TGTGCCTGTGCCGGGGCACCTGGAGGAGGCTACACCTTC.

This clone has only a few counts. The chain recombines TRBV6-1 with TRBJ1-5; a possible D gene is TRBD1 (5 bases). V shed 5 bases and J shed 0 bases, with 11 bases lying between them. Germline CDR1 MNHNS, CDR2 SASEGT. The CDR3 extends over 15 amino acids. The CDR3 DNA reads TGTGCCAGCAGTACCGACAGTGGTAGCAATCAGCCCCAGCATTTT. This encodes CASSTDSGSNQPQHF.

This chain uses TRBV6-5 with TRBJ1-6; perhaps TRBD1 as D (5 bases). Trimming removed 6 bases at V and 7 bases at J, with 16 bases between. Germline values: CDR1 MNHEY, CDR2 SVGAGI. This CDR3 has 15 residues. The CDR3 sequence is CASSQGSRPNSPLHF. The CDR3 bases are TGTGCCAGCAGCCAGGGCAGTAGACCAAATTCACCCCTCCACTTT.

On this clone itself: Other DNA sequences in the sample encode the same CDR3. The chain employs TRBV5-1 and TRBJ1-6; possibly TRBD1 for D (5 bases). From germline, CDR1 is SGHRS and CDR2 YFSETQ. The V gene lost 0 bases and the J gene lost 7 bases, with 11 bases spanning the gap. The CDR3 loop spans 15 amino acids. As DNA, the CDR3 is TGCGCCAGCAGCTTGGGCGACAGTGGGAATTCACCCCTCCACTTT. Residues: CASSLGDSGNSPLHF.

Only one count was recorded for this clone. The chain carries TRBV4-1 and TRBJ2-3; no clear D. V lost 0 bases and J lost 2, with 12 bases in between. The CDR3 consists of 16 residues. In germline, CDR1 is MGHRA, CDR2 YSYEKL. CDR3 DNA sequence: TGCGCCAGCAGCCAAGAGGACGTCGTGCCCACAGATACGCAGTATTTT. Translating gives CASSQEDVVPTDTQYF.

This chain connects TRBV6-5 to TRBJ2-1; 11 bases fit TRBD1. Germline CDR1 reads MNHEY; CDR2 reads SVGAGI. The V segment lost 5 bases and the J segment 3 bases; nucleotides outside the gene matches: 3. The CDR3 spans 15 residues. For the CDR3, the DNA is TGTGCCAGCAGTCCGGGGACAGGGGGCTACAATGAGCAGTTCTTC. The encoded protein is CASSPGTGGYNEQFF.

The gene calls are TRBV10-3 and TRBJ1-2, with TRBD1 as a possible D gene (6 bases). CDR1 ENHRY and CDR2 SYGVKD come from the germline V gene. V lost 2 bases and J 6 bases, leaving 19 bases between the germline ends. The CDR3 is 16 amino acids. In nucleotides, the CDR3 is TGTGCCATCAGTGAGCCCTTACAGGGTTCTACCAATGGCTACACCTTC. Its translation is CAISEPLQGSTNGYTF.

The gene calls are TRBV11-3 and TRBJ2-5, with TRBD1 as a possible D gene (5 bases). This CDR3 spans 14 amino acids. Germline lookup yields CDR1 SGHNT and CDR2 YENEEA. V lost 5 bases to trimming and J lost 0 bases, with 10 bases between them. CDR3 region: CASSRQGYQETQYF. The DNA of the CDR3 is TGTGCCAGCAGCCGTCAGGGCTACCAAGAGACCCAGTACTTC.

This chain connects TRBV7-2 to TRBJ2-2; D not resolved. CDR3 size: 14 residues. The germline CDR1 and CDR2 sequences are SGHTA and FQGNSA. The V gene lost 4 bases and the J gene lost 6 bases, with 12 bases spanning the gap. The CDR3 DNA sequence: TGTGCCAGCAGCTCCCCGGCTTTATCCGGGGAGCTGTTTTTT. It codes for CASSSPALSGELFF.

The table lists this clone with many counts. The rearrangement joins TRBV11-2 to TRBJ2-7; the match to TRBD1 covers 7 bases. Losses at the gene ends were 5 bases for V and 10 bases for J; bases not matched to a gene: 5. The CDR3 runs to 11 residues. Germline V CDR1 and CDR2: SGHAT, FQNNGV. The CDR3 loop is CASSPDRSQYF. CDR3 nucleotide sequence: TGTGCCAGCAGCCCGGACAGGTCCCAGTACTTC.

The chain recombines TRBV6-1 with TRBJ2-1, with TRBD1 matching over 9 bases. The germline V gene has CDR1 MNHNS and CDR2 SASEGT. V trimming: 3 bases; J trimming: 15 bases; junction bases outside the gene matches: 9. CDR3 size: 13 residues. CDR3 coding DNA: TGTGCCAGCAGTGATCCGGGACAGGGTTATCGGTTCTTC. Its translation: CASSDPGQGYRFF.

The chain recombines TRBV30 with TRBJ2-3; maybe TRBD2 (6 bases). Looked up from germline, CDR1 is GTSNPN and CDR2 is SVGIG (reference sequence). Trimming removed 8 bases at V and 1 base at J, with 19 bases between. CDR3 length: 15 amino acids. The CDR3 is CARRFAGLGTDTQYF. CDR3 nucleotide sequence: TGTGCCCGAAGGTTCGCGGGGCTCGGCACAGATACGCAGTATTTT.

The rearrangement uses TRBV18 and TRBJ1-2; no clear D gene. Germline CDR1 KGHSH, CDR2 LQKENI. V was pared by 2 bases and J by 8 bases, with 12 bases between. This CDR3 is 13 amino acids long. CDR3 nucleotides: TGTGCCAGCTCACCAGATACGGTGGTGGGCTACACCTTC. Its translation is CASSPDTVVGYTF.

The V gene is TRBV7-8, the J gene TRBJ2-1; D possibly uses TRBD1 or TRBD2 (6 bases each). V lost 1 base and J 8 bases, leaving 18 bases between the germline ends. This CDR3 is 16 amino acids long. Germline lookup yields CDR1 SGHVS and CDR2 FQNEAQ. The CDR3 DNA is TGTGCCAGCAGCTTAGGTGCCGGGGGCTCCGGGGATGAGCAGTTCTTC. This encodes CASSLGAGGSGDEQFF.

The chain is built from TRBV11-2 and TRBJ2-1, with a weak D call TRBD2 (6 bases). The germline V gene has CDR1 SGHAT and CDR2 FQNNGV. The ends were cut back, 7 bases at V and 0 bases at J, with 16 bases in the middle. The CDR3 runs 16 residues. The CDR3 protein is CASTLGTLSSYNEQFF. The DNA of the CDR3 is TGTGCCAGCACCTTGGGGACTCTCAGCTCCTACAATGAGCAGTTCTTC.

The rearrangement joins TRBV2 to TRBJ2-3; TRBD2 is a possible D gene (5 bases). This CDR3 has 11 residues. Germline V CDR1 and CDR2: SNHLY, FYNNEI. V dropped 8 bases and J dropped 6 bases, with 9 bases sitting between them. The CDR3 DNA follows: TGTGCCAGCTCAATAGCGGATACGCAGTATTTT. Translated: CASSIADTQYF.

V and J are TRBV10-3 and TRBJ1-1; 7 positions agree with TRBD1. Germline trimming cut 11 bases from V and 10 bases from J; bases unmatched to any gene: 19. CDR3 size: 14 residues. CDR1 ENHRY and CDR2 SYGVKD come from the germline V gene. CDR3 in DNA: TGTGCCGCATCTTTGCAGGGGGATGCCGAAGGAGCTTTCTTT. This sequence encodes CAASLQGDAEGAFF.

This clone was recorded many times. The chain's CDR3 is CASSQANLAGAGELFF. CDR3 nucleotide sequence: TGTGCCAGCAGCCAAGCTAACCTAGCGGGGGCCGGGGAGCTGTTTTTT. The chain combines TRBV4-2 with TRBJ2-2; 10 nucleotides line up with TRBD2. This CDR3 has 16 amino acids. Germline V lookup: CDR1 LGHNA, CDR2 YNFKEQ. V trimming: 1 base; J trimming: 6 bases; junction bases outside the gene matches: 5.

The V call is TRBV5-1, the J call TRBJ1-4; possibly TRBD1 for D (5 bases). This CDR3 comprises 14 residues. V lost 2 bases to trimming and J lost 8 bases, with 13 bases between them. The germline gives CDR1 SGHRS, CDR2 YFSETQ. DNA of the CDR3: TGCGCCAGCAGCTTATCAGGGATTAGGGAAAAACTGTTTTTT. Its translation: CASSLSGIREKLFF.

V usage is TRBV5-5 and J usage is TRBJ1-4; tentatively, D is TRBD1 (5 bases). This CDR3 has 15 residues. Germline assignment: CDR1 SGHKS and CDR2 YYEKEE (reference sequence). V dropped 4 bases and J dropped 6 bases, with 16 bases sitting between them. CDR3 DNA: TGTGCCAGCAGCCGAGGGGCCAGGGAGGATGAAAAACTGTTTTTT. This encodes CASSRGAREDEKLFF.

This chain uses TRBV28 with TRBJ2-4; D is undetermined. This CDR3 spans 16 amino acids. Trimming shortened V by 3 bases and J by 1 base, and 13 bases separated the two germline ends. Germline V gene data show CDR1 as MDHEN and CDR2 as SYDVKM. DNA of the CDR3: TGTGCCAGCAGTTTTGGTTGGGAAGGGGCCAAAAACATTCAGTACTTC. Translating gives CASSFGWEGAKNIQYF.